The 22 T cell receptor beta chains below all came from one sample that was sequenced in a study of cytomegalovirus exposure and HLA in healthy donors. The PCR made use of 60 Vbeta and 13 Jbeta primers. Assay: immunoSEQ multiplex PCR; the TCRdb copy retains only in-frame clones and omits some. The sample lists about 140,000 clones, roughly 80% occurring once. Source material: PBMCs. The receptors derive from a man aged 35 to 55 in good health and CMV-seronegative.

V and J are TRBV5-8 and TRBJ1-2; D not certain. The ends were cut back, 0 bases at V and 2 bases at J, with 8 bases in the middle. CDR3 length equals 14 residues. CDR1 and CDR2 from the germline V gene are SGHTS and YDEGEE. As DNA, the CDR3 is TGTGCCAGCAGCTTGGAAATAGCGAACTATGGCTACACCTTC. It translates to CASSLEIANYGYTF.

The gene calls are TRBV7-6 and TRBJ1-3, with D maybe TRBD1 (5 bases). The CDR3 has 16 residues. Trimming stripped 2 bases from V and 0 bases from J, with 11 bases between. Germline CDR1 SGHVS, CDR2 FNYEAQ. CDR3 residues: CASSLMEQDSGNTIYF. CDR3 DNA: TGTGCCAGCAGCTTAATGGAACAGGACTCTGGAAACACCATATATTTT.

DNA of the CDR3: TGTGCCAGCAGGGACAGCGTCGTCAATGAGCAGTTCTTC. Amino acid sequence: CASRDSVVNEQFF. The chain joins TRBV27 to TRBJ2-1; D is perhaps TRBD1 (6 bases). The CDR3 has 13 residues. V was clipped by 6 bases and J by 6 bases, with 12 bases between them. Germline CDR1 and CDR2: MNHEY and SMNVEV (reference sequence).

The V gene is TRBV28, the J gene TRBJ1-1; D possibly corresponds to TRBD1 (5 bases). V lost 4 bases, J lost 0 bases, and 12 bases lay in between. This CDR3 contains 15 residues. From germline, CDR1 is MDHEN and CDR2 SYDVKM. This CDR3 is CASSSGGTLNTEAFF. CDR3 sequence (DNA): TGTGCCAGCAGTTCAGGAGGGACTCTGAACACTGAAGCTTTCTTT.

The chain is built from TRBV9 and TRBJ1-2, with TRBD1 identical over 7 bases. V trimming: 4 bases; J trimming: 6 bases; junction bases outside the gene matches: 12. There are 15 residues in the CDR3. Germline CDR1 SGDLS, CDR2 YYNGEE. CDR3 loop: CASSQGGGWPHGYTF. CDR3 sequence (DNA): TGTGCCAGCAGCCAGGGGGGTGGCTGGCCTCATGGCTACACCTTC.

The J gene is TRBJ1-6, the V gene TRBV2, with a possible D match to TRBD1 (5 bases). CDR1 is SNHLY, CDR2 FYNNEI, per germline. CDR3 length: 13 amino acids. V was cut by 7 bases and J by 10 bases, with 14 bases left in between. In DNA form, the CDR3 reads TGTGCCAGCAACGTCAGGGTGGGATCACCCCTCCACTTT. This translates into CASNVRVGSPLHF.

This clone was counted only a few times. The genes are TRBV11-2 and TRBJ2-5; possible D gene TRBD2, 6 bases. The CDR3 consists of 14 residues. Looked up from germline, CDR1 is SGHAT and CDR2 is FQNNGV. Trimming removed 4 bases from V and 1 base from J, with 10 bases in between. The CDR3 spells CASSSGTAQETQYF. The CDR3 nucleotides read TGTGCCAGCAGCTCCGGGACTGCCCAAGAGACCCAGTACTTC.

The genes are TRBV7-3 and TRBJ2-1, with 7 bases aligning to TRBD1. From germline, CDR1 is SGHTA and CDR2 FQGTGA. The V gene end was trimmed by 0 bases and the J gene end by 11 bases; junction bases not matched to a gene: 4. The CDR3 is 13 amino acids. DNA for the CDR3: TGTGCCAGCAGCTTAACTGAGGGGGCTCAGCAGTTCTTC. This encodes CASSLTEGAQQFF.

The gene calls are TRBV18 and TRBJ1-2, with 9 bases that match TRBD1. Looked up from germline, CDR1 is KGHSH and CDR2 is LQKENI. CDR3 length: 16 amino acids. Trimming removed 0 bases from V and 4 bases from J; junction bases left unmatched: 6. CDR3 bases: TGTGCCAGCTCACCACCGACAGGGGGTGATGCCTATGGCTACACCTTC. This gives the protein CASSPPTGGDAYGYTF.

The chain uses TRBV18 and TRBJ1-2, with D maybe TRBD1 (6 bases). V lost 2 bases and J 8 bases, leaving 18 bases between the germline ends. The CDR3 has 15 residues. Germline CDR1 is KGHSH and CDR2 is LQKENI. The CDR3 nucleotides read TGTGCCAGCTCACCAGCAGGCGGGGGCGTGTTCGGCTACACCTTC. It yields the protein CASSPAGGGVFGYTF.

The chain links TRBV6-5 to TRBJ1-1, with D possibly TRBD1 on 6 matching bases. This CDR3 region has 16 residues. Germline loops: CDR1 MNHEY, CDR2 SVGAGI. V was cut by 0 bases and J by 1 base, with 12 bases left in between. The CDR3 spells CASSYSWGPTNTEAFF. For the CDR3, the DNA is TGTGCCAGCAGTTACTCTTGGGGGCCCACGAACACTGAAGCTTTCTTT.

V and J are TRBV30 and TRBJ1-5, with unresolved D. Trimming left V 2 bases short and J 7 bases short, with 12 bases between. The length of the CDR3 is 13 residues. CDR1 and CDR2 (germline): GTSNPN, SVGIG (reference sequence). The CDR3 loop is CAWSPEREQPQHF. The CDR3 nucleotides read TGTGCCTGGAGTCCGGAACGGGAGCAGCCCCAGCATTTT.

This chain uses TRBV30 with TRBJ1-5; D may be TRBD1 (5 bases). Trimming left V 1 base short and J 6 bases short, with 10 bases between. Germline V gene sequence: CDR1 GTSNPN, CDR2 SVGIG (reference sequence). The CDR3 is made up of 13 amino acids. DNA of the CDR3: TGTGCCTGGAGTGCAGGGTGGTTTCAGCCCCAGCATTTT. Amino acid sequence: CAWSAGWFQPQHF.

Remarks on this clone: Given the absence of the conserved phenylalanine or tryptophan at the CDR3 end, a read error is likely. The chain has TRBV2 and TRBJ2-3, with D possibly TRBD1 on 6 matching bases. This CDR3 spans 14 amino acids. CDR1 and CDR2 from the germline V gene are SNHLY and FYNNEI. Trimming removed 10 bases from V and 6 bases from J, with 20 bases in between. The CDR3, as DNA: TGTGCCACATTCATGGGGGCGGTTGGGGATACGCAGTATGTT. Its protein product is CATFMGAVGDTQYV.

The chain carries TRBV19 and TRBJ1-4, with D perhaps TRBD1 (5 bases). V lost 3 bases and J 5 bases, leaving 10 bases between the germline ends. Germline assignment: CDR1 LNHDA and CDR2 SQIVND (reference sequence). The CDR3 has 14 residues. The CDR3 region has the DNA TGTGCCAGTAGTATCGGGGGGGGGAATGAAAAACTGTTTTTT. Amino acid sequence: CASSIGGGNEKLFF.

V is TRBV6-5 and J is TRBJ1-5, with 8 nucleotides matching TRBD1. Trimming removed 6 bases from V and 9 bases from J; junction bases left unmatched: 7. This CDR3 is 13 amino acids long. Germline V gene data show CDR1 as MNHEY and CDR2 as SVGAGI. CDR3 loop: CASRTRGRGPQHF. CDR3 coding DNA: TGTGCCAGCAGAACCAGGGGGCGAGGGCCCCAGCATTTT.

CDR3 region: CASRFRQDAAGELFF. In DNA form, the CDR3 reads TGCGCCAGCAGGTTTCGACAGGATGCGGCCGGGGAGCTGTTTTTT. The rearrangement joins TRBV5-1 to TRBJ2-2; a possible D gene is TRBD1 (6 bases). The germline gives CDR1 SGHRS, CDR2 YFSETQ. CDR3 length: 15 residues. Trimming removed 5 bases at V and 6 bases at J, with 17 bases between.

The CDR3 loop is CASSLGAEYYGYTF. CDR3 DNA: TGTGCCAGCAGCTTAGGAGCGGAATACTATGGCTACACCTTC. The V gene is TRBV7-2, the J gene TRBJ1-2; D remains unclear. Trimming took off 1 base at V and 3 bases at J, with 9 bases between the two ends. Germline CDR1 is SGHTA and CDR2 is FQGNSA. CDR3 length: 14 residues.

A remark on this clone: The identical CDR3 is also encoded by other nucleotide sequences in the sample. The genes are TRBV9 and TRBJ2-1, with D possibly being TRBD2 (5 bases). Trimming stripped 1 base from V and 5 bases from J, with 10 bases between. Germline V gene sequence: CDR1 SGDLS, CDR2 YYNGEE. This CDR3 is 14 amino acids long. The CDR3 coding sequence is TGTGCCAGCAGCGTAAGCGGTCCCAACAATGAGCAGTTCTTC. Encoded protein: CASSVSGPNNEQFF. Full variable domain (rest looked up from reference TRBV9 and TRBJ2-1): DSGVTQTPKHLITATGQRVTLRCSPRSGDLSVYWYQQSLDQGLQFLIQYYNGEERAKGNILERFSAQQFPDLHSELNLSSLELGDSALYFCASSVSGPNNEQFFGPGTRLTVL.

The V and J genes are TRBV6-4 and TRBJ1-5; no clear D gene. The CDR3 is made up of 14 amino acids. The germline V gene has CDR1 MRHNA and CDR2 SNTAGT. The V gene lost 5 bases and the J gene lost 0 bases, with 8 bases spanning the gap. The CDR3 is CASSPDPSNQPQHF. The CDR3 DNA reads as TGTGCCAGCAGTCCAGATCCTAGCAATCAGCCCCAGCATTTT.

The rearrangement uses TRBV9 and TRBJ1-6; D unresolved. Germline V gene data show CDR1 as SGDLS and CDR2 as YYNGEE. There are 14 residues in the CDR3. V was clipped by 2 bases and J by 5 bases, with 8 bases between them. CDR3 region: CASSVEVNNSPLHF. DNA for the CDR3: TGTGCCAGCAGCGTTGAGGTGAATAATTCACCCCTCCACTTT.

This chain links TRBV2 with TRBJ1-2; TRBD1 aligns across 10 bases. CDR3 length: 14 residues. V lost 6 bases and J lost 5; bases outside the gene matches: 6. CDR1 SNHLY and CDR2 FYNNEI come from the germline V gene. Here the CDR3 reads CASSRTGGLYGYTF. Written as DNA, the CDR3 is TGTGCCAGCAGCCGGACAGGGGGGCTTTATGGCTACACCTTC.